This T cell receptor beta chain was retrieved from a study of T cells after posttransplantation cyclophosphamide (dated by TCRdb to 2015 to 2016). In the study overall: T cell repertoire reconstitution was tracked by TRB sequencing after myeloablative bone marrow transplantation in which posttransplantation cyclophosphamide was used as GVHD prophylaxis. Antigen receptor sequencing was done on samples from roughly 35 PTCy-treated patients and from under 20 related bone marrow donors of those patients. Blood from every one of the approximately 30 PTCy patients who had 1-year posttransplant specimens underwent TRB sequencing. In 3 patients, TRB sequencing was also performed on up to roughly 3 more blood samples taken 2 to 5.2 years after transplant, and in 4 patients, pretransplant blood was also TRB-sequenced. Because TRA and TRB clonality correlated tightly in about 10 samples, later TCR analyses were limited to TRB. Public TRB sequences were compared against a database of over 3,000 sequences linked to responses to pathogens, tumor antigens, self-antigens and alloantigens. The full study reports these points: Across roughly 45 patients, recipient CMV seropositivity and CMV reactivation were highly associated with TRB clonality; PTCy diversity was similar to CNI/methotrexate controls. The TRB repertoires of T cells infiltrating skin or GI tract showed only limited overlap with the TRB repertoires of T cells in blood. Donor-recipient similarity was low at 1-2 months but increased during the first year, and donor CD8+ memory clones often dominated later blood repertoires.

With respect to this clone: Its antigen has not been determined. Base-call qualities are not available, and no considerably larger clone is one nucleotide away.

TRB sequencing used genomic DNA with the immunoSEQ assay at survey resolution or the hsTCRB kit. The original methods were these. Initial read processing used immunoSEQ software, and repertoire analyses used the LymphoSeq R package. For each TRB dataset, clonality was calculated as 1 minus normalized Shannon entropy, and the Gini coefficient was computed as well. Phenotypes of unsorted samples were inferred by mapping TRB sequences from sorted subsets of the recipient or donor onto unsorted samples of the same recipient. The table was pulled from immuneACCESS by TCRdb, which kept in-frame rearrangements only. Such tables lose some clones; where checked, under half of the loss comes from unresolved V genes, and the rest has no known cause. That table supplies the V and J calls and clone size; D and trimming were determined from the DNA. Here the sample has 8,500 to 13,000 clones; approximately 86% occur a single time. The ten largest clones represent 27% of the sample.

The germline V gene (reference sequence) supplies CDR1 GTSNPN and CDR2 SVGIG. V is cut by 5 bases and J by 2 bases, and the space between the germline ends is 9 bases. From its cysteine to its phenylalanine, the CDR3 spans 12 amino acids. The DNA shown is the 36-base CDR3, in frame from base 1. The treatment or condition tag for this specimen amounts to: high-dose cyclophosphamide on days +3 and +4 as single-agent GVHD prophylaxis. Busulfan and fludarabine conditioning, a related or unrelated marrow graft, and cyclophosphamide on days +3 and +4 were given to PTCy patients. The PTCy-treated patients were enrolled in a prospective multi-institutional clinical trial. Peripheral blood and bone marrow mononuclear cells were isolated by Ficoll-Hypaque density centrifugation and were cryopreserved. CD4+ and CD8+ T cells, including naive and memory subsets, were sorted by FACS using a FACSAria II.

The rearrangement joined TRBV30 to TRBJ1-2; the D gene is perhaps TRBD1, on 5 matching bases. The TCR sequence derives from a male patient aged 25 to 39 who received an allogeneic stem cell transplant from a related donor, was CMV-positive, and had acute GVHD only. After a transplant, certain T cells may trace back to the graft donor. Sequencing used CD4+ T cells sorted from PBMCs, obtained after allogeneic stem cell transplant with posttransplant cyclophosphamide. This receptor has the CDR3 CAWGGGNYGYTF. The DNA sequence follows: TGTGCCTGGGGGGGAGGGAACTATGGCTACACCTTC.